This T cell receptor beta chain originates from a study of identifying expanded T cells in peripheral blood. Study results and caveats: Differentially abundant clones: 0.95 to 1.5 between replicates, about 15 at about two weeks, approximately 19 at four.

Method: immunoSEQ multiplex PCR; TCRdb's copy keeps in-frame clones and lacks some. Here the sample spans approximately 100,000 clones, about 89% being singletons. In the case of this clone: The antigen is not known.

Trimming pared 6 bases from V and 5 bases from J, leaving 17 bases between. The germline V gene encodes CDR1 MNHEY and CDR2 SVGAGI. The CDR3 has 15 residues. This sequence was found in a person between 18 and 75 years old in good health. Sequencing was done on a sample of blood. The chain is built from TRBV6-5 and TRBJ2-1; D might be TRBD2 (5 bases). CDR3 amino acids: CASRGGQALNNEQFF. For the CDR3, the DNA is TGTGCCAGCAGAGGCGGGCAAGCCCTTAACAATGAGCAGTTCTTC.